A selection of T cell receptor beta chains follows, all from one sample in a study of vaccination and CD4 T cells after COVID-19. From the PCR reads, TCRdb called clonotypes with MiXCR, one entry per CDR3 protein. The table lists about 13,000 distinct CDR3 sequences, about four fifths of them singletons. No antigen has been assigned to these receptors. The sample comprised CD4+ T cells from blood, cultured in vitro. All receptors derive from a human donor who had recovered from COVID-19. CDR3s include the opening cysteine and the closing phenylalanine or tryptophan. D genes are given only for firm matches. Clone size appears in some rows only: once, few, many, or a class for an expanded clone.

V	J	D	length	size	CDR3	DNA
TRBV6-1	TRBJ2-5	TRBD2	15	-	CASSPLGLASETQYF	TGTGCCAGCAGTCCCCTCGGACTAGCCTCGGAGACCCAGTACTTC
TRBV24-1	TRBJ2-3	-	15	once	CATSDLRGSVDTQYF	TGTGCCACCAGTGATCTCCGGGGATCCGTAGATACGCAGTATTTT
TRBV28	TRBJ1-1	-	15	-	CASSLLIGVNTEAFF	TGTGCCAGCAGTCTTTTAATCGGGGTGAACACTGAAGCTTTCTTT
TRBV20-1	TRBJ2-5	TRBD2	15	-	CSATHGAGAGETQYF	TGCAGTGCTACTCATGGGGCGGGAGCAGGAGAGACCCAGTACTTC
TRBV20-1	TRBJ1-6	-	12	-	CSAANPNSPLHF	TGCAGTGCTGCAAACCCTAATTCACCCCTCCACTTT
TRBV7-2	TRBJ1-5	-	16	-	CASSLAFSGVGQPQHF	TGTGCCAGCAGCTTAGCATTTTCAGGGGTTGGCCAGCCCCAGCATTTT
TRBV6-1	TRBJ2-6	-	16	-	CASSDSAGSGANVLTF	TGTGCCAGCAGTGATAGCGCCGGCTCTGGGGCCAACGTCCTGACTTTC
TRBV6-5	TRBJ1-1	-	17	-	CASSYSRRTSVGTEAFF	TGTGCCAGCAGTTACTCTCGCCGGACGTCCGTGGGCACTGAAGCTTTCTTT
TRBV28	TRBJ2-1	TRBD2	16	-	CASSPATSGKANEQFF	TGTGCCAGCAGCCCAGCCACTAGCGGGAAGGCCAATGAGCAGTTCTTC
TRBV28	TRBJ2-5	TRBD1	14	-	CATRVGQNQETQYF	TGTGCCACCCGCGTGGGACAGAACCAAGAGACCCAGTACTTC
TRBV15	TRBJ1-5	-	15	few	CATSPQGGTAGPQHF	TGTGCCACCAGCCCTCAGGGCGGAACCGCCGGGCCCCAGCATTTT
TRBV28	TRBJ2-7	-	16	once	CASSLSHSGSTYEQYF	TGTGCCAGCAGTTTATCCCATTCGGGATCCACCTACGAGCAGTACTTC
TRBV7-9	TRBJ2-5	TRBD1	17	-	CASSLFGTGGRLKTQYF	TGTGCCAGCAGCTTATTTGGGACAGGGGGACGACTAAAGACCCAGTACTTC
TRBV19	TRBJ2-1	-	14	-	CASSMRWEYNEQFF	TGTGCCAGTAGTATGAGATGGGAGTACAATGAGCAGTTCTTC
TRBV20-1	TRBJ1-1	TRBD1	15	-	CSAVPGQGRRTEAFF	TGCAGTGCAGTCCCGGGACAGGGACGGAGGACTGAAGCTTTCTTT
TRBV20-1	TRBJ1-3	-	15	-	CSASSSGHSGNTIYF	TGCAGTGCTAGTAGTTCAGGGCATTCTGGAAACACCATATATTTT
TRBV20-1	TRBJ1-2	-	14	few	CSALRDGLNYGYTF	TGCAGTGCTCTCAGGGATGGCCTTAACTATGGCTACACCTTC
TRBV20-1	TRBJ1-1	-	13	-	CSARVPGNTEAFF	TGCAGTGCTAGAGTTCCGGGGAACACTGAAGCTTTCTTT
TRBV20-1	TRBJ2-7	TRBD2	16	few	CSTQGTSGKSSYEQYF	TGCTCGACCCAAGGGACTAGCGGAAAGAGCTCCTACGAGCAGTACTTC
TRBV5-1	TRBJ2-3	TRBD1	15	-	CASRKDRGNTDTQYF	TGCGCCAGCAGGAAGGACAGGGGGAACACAGATACGCAGTATTTT
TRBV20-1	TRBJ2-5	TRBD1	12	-	CSAMDRAETQYF	TGCAGTGCTATGGACAGGGCAGAGACCCAGTACTTC
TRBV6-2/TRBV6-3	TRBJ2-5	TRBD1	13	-	CASSKGQQETQYF	TGTGCCAGCAGCAAGGGACAGCAAGAGACCCAGTACTTC
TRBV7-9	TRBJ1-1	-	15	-	CASSSPGQLNTEAFF	TGTGCCAGCAGCTCGCCGGGACAACTGAACACTGAAGCTTTCTTT
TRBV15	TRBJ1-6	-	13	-	CATSVNRDSPLHF	TGTGCCACCAGCGTGAACAGAGATTCACCCCTCCACTTT
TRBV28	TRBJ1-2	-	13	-	CASSSLGGLKNTF	TGTGCCAGCAGTTCCCTAGGGGGGCTAAAGAACACCTTC
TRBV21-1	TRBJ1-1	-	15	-	CASSKVGRSVTEAFF	TGTGCCAGCAGCAAAGTGGGGAGGAGTGTCACTGAAGCTTTCTTT
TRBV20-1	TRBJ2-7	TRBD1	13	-	CSSKQGFPYEQYF	TGCAGCTCGAAACAGGGGTTTCCCTACGAGCAGTACTTC
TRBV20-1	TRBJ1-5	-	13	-	CSARGGPRKPQHF	TGCAGTGCTAGAGGGGGGCCCCGTAAGCCCCAGCATTTT
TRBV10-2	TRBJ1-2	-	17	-	CASSESIFRRGSEGYTF	TGCGCCAGCAGTGAGTCGATTTTTCGTAGGGGTTCTGAGGGCTACACCTTC
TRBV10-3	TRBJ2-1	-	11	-	CAISEGNEQFF	TGTGCCATCAGTGAGGGGAATGAGCAGTTCTTC
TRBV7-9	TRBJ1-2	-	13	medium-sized	CASSLGTVDGYTF	TGTGCCAGCAGCTTAGGTACAGTGGATGGCTACACCTTC
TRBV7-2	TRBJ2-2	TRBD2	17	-	CASSLGLAGGRSGELFF	TGTGCCAGCAGCTTAGGACTAGCGGGAGGGCGGAGCGGGGAGCTGTTTTTT
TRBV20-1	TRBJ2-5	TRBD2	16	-	CSAVTGTSGSQETQYF	TGCAGTGCGGTAACCGGGACTAGCGGGAGCCAAGAGACCCAGTACTTC
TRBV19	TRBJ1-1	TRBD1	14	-	CASSATGGNTEAFF	TGTGCCAGTAGTGCTACAGGGGGCAACACTGAAGCTTTCTTT
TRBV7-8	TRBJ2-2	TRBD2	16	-	CASSPRGSGRFGELFF	TGTGCCAGCAGCCCCCGGGGTAGCGGGAGGTTCGGGGAGCTGTTTTTT
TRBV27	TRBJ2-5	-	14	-	CASSLRTSQETQYF	TGTGCCAGCAGTTTACGAACTAGTCAAGAGACCCAGTACTTC
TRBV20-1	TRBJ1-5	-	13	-	CSATLTVPGPQHF	TGCAGTGCTACCCTAACAGTTCCGGGGCCCCAGCATTTT
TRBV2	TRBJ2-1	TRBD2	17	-	CASSEAWGLAGGNEQFF	TGTGCCAGCAGTGAAGCGTGGGGACTAGCGGGAGGGAATGAGCAGTTCTTC
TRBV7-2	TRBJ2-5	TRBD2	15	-	CASSWLAGGRETQYF	TGTGCCAGCAGCTGGTTAGCGGGAGGGCGAGAGACCCAGTACTTC
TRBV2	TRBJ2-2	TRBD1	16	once	CASSGGGTGGTGELFF	TGTGCCAGCAGTGGTGGGGGGACAGGGGGCACCGGGGAGCTGTTTTTT
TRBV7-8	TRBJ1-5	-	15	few	CASSLASGTNQPQHF	TGTGCCAGCAGCTTAGCGTCGGGGACGAATCAGCCCCAGCATTTT
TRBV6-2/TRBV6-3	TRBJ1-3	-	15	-	CASRPRTASGNTIYF	TGTGCCAGCAGACCGCGGACTGCCTCTGGAAACACCATATATTTT
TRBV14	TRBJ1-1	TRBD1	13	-	CASSQGTGGKAFF	TGTGCCAGCAGCCAAGGAACAGGGGGGAAAGCTTTCTTT
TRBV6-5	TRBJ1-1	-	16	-	CASSYSNIGANTEAFF	TGTGCCAGCAGTTACTCGAATATCGGGGCGAACACTGAAGCTTTCTTT
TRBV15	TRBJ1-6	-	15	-	CATSREKAAYDPLHF	TGTGCCACCAGCAGAGAGAAGGCAGCCTACGACCCCCTCCACTTT
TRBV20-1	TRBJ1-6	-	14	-	CSARVEGVNSPLHF	TGCAGTGCTAGAGTGGAGGGTGTGAATTCACCCCTCCACTTT
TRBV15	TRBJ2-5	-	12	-	CATSGGKETQYF	TGTGCCACCAGCGGCGGTAAAGAGACCCAGTACTTC
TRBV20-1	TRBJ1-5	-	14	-	CSATDANSNQPQHF	TGCAGTGCGACGGACGCCAATAGCAATCAGCCCCAGCATTTT
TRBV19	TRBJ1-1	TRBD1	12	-	CASRQQGAEAFF	TGTGCCAGTAGGCAACAGGGGGCTGAAGCTTTCTTT
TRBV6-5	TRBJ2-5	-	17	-	CASSYWGRGGSRETQYF	TGTGCCAGCAGTTACTGGGGACGGGGTGGTTCGCGGGAGACCCAGTACTTC
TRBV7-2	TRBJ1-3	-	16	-	CASSLAPGPPDDTIYF	TGTGCCAGCAGCTTAGCCCCGGGACCCCCGGACGACACCATATATTTT
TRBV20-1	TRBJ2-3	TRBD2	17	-	CSALTSGRAFRTDTQYF	TGCAGTGCCCTCACTAGCGGGAGGGCCTTCCGCACAGATACGCAGTATTTT
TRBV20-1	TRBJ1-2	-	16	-	CSASGFKGGSGVGYTF	TGCAGTGCTAGCGGTTTTAAGGGGGGCTCCGGGGTTGGCTACACCTTC